This T cell receptor beta chain was retrieved from a study of blood T cell repertoires in COVID-19. Study overall: Specimens from acute and convalescent COVID-19 originated in the United States, Italy and Spain. The analysed material was cDNA or gDNA that came from T cells, B-cell-depleted T cells, or PBMCs.

The CDR3 loop spans 15 amino acids. Germline lookup yields CDR1 SGHVS and CDR2 FNYEAQ. The V and J ends lost 5 bases and 1 base, in that order; junction bases with no gene match: 7. Per the original methods: Using reference gene primer amplification, nucleated cell counts were estimated. Sequenced by immunoSEQ multiplex PCR; TCRdb stores in-frame clones only, minus some. The DNA was the basis for D and trimming; V, J and clone size are from that table. Of 70,000 to 95,000 clones in the sample, around four fifths are singletons; the top ten hold approximately 10%. The sample taken for sequencing was peripheral blood. The V call is TRBV7-6, the J call TRBJ1-2; 7 nucleotides agree with TRBD1. This receptor was obtained from a woman aged 70-85 years with active or convalescent COVID-19. In DNA form, the CDR3 reads TGTGCCAGCAGCAGGGGGCAGGGGTATAACTATGGCTACACCTTC. Encoded protein: CASSRGQGYNYGYTF.